The source of this T cell receptor (beta chain) is a study of shared clonotypes between healthy human individuals. The method was immunoSEQ multiplex PCR; TCRdb's version includes in-frame clones alone and lacks a portion of them. Of about 1,500,000 clones in the sample, roughly 96% were seen once. Worth noting for this clone: As yet, its antigen is unknown. At the DNA level, this CDR3 is encoded by other sequences in the same sample as well.

This CDR3 spans 15 amino acids. Germline V gives CDR1 SGHNT, CDR2 YYREEE (reference sequence). Trimming pared 2 bases from V and 0 bases from J, leaving 12 bases between. Whole-study results and caveats: Estimated clonotype richness was generally higher in naive than memory subsets.

Sequenced: naive CD4+ T cells sorted from blood. Subset of the sample: CD45RA+ positively selected. This TCR was sampled from a young man in good health. This rearrangement joins TRBV5-4 to TRBJ2-7; D tentatively reads TRBD1 or TRBD2 (5 bases each). The CDR3 DNA follows: TGTGCCAGCAGCTTAGGGACGGCTAGCTCCTACGAGCAGTACTTC. It codes for CASSLGTASSYEQYF.